This T cell receptor beta chain is from a study of metastatic and nonmetastatic thyroid tumors. Turning to the study itself: Repertoires were compared across blood and tumor or nodule tissue from malignant and benign thyroid patients.

This clone was found many times. Per the study methods: The authors used CDR3 differences across clinicopathological groups to build a distant-metastasis classifier for papillary thyroid cancer. Via MiXCR, TCRdb re-called the PCR reads. TCRdb, not the original authors, processed these V and J calls. This sample carries around 45,000 clones, 16% of them seen once, and the ten largest clones take 22%. Until they underwent thyroid surgery, no patient had received any treatment. CDR3 size: 15 residues. The V end was cut by 0 bases, the J end by 9 bases, with 15 bases between. Per the germline V gene, CDR1 is LNHNV and CDR2 is YYDKDF (reference sequence).

V and J are TRBV15 and TRBJ2-1; tentative D call: TRBD2 (5 bases). Source material: blood. The source is a female donor with papillary thyroid cancer or a benign thyroid nodule (not recorded which). Some clones in this sample may be carry-over from other donors' samples. Here the CDR3 reads CATSRERLTRGEQFF. CDR3 sequence (DNA): TGTGCCACCAGCAGAGAAAGGTTAACCCGGGGTGAGCAGTTCTTC.